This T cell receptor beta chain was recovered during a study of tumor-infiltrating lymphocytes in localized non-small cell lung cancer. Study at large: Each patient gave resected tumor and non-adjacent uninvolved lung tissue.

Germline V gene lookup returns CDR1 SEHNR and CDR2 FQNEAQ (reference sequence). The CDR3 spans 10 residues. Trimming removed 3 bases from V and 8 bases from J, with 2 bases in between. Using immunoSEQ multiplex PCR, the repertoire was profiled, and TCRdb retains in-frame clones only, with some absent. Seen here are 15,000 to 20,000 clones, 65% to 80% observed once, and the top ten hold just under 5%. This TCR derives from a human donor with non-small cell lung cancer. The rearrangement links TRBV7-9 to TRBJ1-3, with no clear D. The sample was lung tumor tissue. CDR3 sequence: CASSFDTIYF. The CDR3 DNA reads TGTGCCAGCAGCTTTGACACCATATATTTT.